A selection of T cell receptor beta chains follows, all from one sample in a study of shared clonotypes between healthy human individuals. Only in-frame clones appear in the TCRdb table, and some are missing; sequencing was by immunoSEQ multiplex PCR. The table has roughly 500,000 clones, 90% to 97% seen once. Input material: naive CD4+ T cells sorted from blood. Receptor source: a woman aged 30 to 39 in good health. Both conserved end residues are part of each CDR3. A D gene is named only where the DNA matches it firmly. A clone size is listed for some rows: how often the clone was seen (once, few, many), or a class if it is expanded.

cdr3_aa cdr3_nt j_call d_call v_call clone_size cdr3_length
CAWRQDIIAAFF TGTGCCTGGAGACAGGATATTATCGCAGCTTTCTTT TRBJ1-1 NA TRBV30 NA 12
CASRNGQEASTNEKLFF TGTGCCAGTAGGAACGGACAGGAGGCCTCGACTAATGAAAAACTGTTTTTT TRBJ1-4 TRBD1 TRBV19 NA 17
CASSHGTGSPYGYTF TGCGCCAGCAGCCACGGGACAGGGAGTCCCTATGGCTACACCTTC TRBJ1-2 TRBD1 TRBV5-1 NA 15
CASSEGALDF TGTGCCAGCAGTGAGGGGGCTCTCGACTTC TRBJ2-7 NA TRBV2 once 10
CASSPLAGVSGELFF TGTGCCAGTAGTCCACTAGCGGGAGTTTCGGGGGAGCTGTTTTTT TRBJ2-2 TRBD2 TRBV19 NA 15
CASSRLLYEQYF TGTGCCAGCAGTCGTCTTCTCTACGAGCAGTACTTC TRBJ2-7 NA TRBV28 NA 12
CASASNTEAFF TGCGCCAGCGCGTCGAACACTGAAGCTTTCTTT TRBJ1-1 NA TRBV5-1 NA 11
CASSLGQGTGGYTF TGCGCCAGCAGCTTGGGACAGGGCACCGGGGGCTACACCTTC TRBJ1-2 TRBD1 TRBV5-1 NA 14
CASRSRQGVYTF TGTGCCAGCAGGTCCCGACAGGGTGTCTACACCTTC TRBJ1-2 TRBD1 TRBV28 NA 12
CASSLNRVATNEKLFF TGCGCCAGCAGCTTGAACCGAGTTGCAACTAATGAAAAACTGTTTTTT TRBJ1-4 NA TRBV5-1 NA 16
CSADRPNTGELFF TGCAGCGCAGACAGGCCGAACACCGGGGAGCTGTTTTTT TRBJ2-2 NA TRBV29-1 NA 13
CASSARLAGGNNEQFF TGTGCCAGCAGCGCGCGACTAGCGGGAGGCAACAATGAGCAGTTCTTC TRBJ2-1 TRBD2 TRBV7-9 NA 16
CASNPLGTGSADTQYF TGTGCCAGCAACCCCCTCGGGACAGGGTCCGCAGATACGCAGTATTTT TRBJ2-3 TRBD1 TRBV27 NA 16
CASGSPYTDTQYF TGTGCTAGTGGTTCTCCCTACACAGATACGCAGTATTTT TRBJ2-3 NA TRBV12-5 once 13
CASSQKQGFTSRSGANVLTF TGCGCCAGCAGCCAAAAGCAGGGTTTTACGTCCCGCTCTGGGGCCAACGTCCTGACTTTC TRBJ2-6 NA TRBV4-1 NA 20
CASSYSGGEQYF TGTGCCAGCAGTTACTCAGGGGGCGAGCAGTACTTC TRBJ2-7 NA TRBV6-5 NA 12
CASSPLGAEQYF TGTGCCAGCAGCCCACTAGGAGCCGAGCAGTACTTC TRBJ2-7 NA TRBV7-9 NA 12
CASSIPQGAHTEAFF TGTGCCAGCAGTATACCCCAGGGAGCGCACACTGAAGCTTTCTTT TRBJ1-1 NA TRBV28 NA 15
CASTLGTSGDGELFF TGCGCCAGCACCCTTGGGACTAGCGGGGACGGGGAGCTGTTTTTT TRBJ2-2 TRBD2 TRBV5-1 NA 15
CASSLLGGNQPQHF TGCGCCAGCAGCTTGCTTGGGGGCAATCAGCCCCAGCATTTT TRBJ1-5 NA TRBV5-1 NA 14
CASRPGTAYEQYF TGTGCCAGCAGACCCGGCACCGCCTACGAGCAGTACTTC TRBJ2-7 NA TRBV27 NA 13
CASSLSGGLNTEAFF TGTGCCAGCTCACTATCAGGGGGCTTGAACACTGAAGCTTTCTTT TRBJ1-1 TRBD1 TRBV18 NA 15
CASSVGTPQPYEQYF TGTGCCAGCTCAGTGGGGACACCCCAACCCTACGAGCAGTACTTC TRBJ2-7 NA TRBV6-1 NA 15
CASSFGGSGSYEQYF TGTGCCAGCAGTTTCGGAGGGAGTGGGTCTTACGAGCAGTACTTC TRBJ2-7 NA TRBV28 NA 15
CASRPWAVHAGNTIYF TGTGCCAGCAGGCCTTGGGCGGTACACGCTGGAAACACCATATATTTT TRBJ1-3 NA TRBV28 NA 16
CASSQGVAGVPYNEQFF TGTGCCAGCAGCCAAGGAGTAGCGGGAGTGCCCTACAATGAGCAGTTCTTC TRBJ2-1 TRBD2 TRBV11-2 NA 17
CASSYRANYGYTF TGTGCCAGCAGTTACAGGGCTAACTATGGCTACACCTTC TRBJ1-2 NA TRBV6-6 NA 13
CASSFSQPHGLAGVDEQYF TGTGCCAGCAGCTTTTCACAACCCCATGGACTAGCGGGAGTCGACGAGCAGTACTTC TRBJ2-7 TRBD2 TRBV13 NA 19
CAWSSRNSNQPQHF TGTGCCTGGAGTAGTAGGAATAGCAATCAGCCCCAGCATTTT TRBJ1-5 NA TRBV30 NA 14
CASSSRDRAINQPQHF TGTGCCAGCAGCTCACGGGACAGGGCGATCAATCAGCCCCAGCATTTT TRBJ1-5 TRBD1 TRBV5-8 NA 16
CASSWGPSQPQHF TGTGCCAGCAGCTGGGGGCCCAGTCAGCCCCAGCATTTT TRBJ1-5 NA TRBV11-2 NA 13
CASNLNPETGGTYTGELFF TGTGCCAGCAACTTAAATCCCGAGACAGGGGGAACTTACACCGGGGAGCTGTTTTTT TRBJ2-2 TRBD1 TRBV5-4 NA 19
CASSFYRDDSYEQYF TGTGCCAGCAGTTTCTATAGGGACGATTCCTACGAGCAGTACTTC TRBJ2-7 NA TRBV27 once 15
CASSRTGTSYEQYF TGTGCCAGCAGTCGGACAGGGACCTCCTACGAGCAGTACTTC TRBJ2-7 TRBD1 TRBV6-5 NA 14
CASSIAQGVSPLHF TGTGCCAGCAGTATCGCACAGGGGGTATCACCCCTCCACTTT TRBJ1-6 TRBD1 TRBV19 NA 14
CASSWGQGPYNEQFF TGTGCCAGCAGCTGGGGACAGGGGCCCTACAATGAGCAGTTCTTC TRBJ2-1 TRBD1 TRBV7-9 NA 15
CASSVGRSNEKLFF TGTGCCAGCAGTGTGGGCAGGAGTAATGAAAAACTGTTTTTT TRBJ1-4 NA TRBV6-1 NA 14